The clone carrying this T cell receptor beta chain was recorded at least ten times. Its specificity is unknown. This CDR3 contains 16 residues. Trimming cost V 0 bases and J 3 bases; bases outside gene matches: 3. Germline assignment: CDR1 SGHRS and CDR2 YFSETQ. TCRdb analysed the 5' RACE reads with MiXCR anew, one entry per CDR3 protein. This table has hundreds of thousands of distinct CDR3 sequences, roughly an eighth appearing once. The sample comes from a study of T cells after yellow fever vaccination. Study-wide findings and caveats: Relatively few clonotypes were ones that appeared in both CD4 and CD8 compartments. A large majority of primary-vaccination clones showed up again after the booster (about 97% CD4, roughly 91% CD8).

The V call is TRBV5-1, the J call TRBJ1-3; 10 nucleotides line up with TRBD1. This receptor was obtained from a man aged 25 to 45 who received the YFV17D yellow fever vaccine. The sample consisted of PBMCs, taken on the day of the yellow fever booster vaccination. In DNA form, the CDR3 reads TGCGCCAGCAGCTTGGTGGGACAGGGGAGTGGAAACACCATATATTTT. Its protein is CASSLVGQGSGNTIYF.